This TCR beta chain was identified during a study of PD-L1 blockade in urothelial cancer. Study context: At some point between 2013 and 2015, patients got going on atezolizumab, taking 1,200 mg intravenously every 3 weeks. Analysis of the blood was performed 3 weeks (second dose) and 6 weeks after treatment start.

Time point described: pretreatment peripheral blood. Each patient presented with locally advanced or metastatic urothelial carcinoma. Pretreatment and on-treatment samples were taken, numbering 1 to 8 per patient. The method was immunoSEQ multiplex PCR; TCRdb's version includes in-frame clones alone and lacks a portion of them. The data contain tens of thousands of clones, roughly four fifths of them singletons. In germline, CDR1 is SNHLY, CDR2 FYNNEI. V lost 8 bases to trimming and J lost 0 bases, with 11 bases between them. CDR3 length equals 13 residues. V gene TRBV2 combines with J gene TRBJ2-7, with D possibly TRBD2 on 5 matching bases. This TCR derives from a man in his sixties with urothelial cancer. The sequencing used PBMCs, collected around atezolizumab (anti-PD-L1) treatment. CDR3 amino acids: CASDRDPSYEQYF. The DNA of the CDR3 is TGTGCCAGCGACCGGGATCCCTCCTACGAGCAGTACTTC.